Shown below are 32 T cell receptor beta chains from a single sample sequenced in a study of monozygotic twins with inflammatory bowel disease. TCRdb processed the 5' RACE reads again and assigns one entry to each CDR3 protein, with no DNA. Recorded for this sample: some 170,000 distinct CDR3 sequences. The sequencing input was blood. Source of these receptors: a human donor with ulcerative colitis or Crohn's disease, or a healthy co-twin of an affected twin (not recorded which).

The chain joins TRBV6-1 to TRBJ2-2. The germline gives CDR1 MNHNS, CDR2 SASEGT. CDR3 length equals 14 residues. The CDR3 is CASRRGGNTGELFF.

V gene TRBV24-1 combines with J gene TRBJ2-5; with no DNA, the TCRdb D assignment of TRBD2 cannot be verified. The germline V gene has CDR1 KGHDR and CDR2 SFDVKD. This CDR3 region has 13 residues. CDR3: CATSGGVKETQYF.

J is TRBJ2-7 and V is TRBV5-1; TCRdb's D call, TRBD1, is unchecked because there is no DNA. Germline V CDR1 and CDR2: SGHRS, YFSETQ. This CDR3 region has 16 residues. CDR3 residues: CASSLDTGTGGYEQYF.

The chain's CDR3 is CASAVGTHAYEQYF. The chain carries TRBV18 and TRBJ2-7; absent DNA, TCRdb's TRBD2 call cannot be checked. This CDR3 is built from 14 residues. CDR1 and CDR2 from the germline V gene are KGHSH and LQKENI.

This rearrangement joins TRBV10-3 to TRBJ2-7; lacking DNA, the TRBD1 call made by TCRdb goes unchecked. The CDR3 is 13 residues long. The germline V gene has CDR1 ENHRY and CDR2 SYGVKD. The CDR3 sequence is CAISIGQTYEQYF.

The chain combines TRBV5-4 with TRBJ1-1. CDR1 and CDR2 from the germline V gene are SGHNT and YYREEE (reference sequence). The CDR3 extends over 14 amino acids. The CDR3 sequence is CASSLPYGGAEAFF. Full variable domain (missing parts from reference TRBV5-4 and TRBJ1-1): ETGVTQSPTHLIKTRGQQVTLRCSSQSGHNTVSWYQQALGQGPQFIFQYYREEENGRGNFPPRFSGLQFPNYSSELNVNALELDDSALYLCASSLPYGGAEAFFGQGTRLTVV.

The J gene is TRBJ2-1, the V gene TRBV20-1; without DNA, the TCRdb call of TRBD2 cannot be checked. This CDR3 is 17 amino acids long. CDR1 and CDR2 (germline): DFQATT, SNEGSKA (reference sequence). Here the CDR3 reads CSARGLAGGPTYNEQFF.

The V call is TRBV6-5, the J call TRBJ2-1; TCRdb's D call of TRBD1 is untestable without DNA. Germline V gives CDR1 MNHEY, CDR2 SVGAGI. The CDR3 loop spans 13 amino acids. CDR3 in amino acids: CASSSGGRNEQFF.

The CDR3 reads CATSTATGDTGELFF. This chain links TRBV15 with TRBJ2-2; TCRdb returns TRBD1, unconfirmable since there is no DNA. The CDR3 is made up of 15 amino acids. CDR1 and CDR2 from the germline V gene are LNHNV and YYDKDF (reference sequence).

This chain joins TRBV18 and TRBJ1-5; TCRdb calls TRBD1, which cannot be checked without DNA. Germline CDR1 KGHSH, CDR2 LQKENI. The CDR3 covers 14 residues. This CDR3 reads CASSPPSRDQPQHF.

CDR3: CSASDIHNEQFF. The chain employs TRBV20-1 and TRBJ2-1. The length of the CDR3 is 12 residues. Germline CDR1 reads DFQATT; CDR2 reads SNEGSKA (reference sequence).

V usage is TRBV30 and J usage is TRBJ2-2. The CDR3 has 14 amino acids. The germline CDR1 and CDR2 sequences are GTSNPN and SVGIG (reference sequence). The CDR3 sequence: CAWTGLLNTGELFF.

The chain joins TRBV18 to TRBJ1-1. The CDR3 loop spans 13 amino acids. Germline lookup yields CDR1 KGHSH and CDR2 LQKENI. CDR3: CASGSQVNTEAFF.

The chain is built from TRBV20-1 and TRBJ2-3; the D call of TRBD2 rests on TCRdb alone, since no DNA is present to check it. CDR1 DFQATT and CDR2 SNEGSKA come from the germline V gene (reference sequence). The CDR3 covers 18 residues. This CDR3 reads CSASRLAGRPGGTDTQYF.

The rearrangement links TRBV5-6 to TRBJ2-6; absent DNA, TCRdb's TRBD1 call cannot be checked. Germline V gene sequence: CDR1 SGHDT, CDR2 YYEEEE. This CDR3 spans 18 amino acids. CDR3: CASSFLRQGASGANVLTF.

CDR3 loop: CDSRNGVNSNQPQHF. The chain employs TRBV27 and TRBJ1-5. The CDR3 length is 15 residues. CDR1 MNHEY and CDR2 SMNVEV come from the germline V gene (reference sequence).

The chain's CDR3 is CASSFGGRGYNEQFF. This sequence joins TRBV5-8 and TRBJ2-1; TCRdb's D call of TRBD1 is untestable without DNA. The germline V gene encodes CDR1 SGHTS and CDR2 YDEGEE. CDR3 length: 15 amino acids.

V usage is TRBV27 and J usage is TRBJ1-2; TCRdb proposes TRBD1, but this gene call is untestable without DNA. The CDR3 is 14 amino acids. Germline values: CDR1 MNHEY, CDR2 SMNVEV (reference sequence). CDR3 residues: CASSPPGREWDYTF.

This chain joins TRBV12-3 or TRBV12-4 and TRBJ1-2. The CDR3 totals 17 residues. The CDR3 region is CASSLGWRQGQDYGYTF.

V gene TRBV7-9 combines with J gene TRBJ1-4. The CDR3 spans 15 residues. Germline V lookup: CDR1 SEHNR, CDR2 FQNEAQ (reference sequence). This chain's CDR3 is CASSLVGTWDEKLFF.

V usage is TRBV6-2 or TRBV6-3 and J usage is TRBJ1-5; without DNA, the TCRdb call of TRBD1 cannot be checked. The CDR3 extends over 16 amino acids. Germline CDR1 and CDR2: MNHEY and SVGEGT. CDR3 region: CASSSLATGSNQPQHF.

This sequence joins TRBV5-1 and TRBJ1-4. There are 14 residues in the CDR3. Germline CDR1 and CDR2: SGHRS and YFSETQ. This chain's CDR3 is CASSLSRGGEKLFF.

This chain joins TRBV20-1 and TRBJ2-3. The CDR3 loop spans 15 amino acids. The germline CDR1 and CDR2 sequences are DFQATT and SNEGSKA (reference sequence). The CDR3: CSADAGSWSTDTQYF.

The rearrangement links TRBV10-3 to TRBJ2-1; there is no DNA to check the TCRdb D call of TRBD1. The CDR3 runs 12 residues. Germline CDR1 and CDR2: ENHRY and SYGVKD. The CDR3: CAISDRGNEQFF.

The CDR3 reads CASTAVGLEQYF. The V gene is TRBV6-1, the J gene TRBJ2-7. CDR3 size: 12 residues. From germline, CDR1 is MNHNS and CDR2 SASEGT.

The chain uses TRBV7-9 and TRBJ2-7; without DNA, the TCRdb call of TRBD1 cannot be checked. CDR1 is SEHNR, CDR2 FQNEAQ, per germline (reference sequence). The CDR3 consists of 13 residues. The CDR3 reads CASSPGTDTEQYF.

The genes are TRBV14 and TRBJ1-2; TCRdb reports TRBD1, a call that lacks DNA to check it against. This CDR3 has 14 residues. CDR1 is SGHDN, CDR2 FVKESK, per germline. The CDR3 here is CASSQLGRTYGYTF.

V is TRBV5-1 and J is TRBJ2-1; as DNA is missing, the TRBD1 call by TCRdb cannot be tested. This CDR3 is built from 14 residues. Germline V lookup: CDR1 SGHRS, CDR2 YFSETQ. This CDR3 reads CASSLEPGRDEQFF.

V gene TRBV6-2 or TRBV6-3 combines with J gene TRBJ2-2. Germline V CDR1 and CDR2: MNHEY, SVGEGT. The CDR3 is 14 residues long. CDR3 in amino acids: CASHHNSNTGELFF.

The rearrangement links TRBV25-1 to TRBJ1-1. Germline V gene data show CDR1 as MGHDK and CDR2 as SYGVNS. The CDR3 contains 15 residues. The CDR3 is CASSEWTGLTPEAFF.

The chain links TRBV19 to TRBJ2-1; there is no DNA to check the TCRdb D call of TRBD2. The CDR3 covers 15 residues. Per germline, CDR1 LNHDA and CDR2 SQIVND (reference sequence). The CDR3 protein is CASSMRGLEDNEQFF.

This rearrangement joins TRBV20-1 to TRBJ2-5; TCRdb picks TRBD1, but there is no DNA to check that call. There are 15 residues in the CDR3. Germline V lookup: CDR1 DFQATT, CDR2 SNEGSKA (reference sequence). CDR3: CSARLSGLGRGTQYF.